The clone carrying this TCR beta chain rates as medium-sized (0.01 to 0.1%). All patients were treatment-naive before thyroid surgery. This sample stems from a study of metastatic and nonmetastatic thyroid tumors. Study summary: For malignant and benign thyroid patients, tumor or nodule tissue and blood were the sources whose repertoires were compared.

The CDR3 totals 16 residues. Germline lookup yields CDR1 SGHRS and CDR2 YFSETQ. The ends were cut back, 0 bases at V and 6 bases at J, with 15 bases in the middle. In the original workflow: Built for papillary thyroid cancer, a distant-metastasis classifier drew on CDR3 differences across clinicopathological groups. With MiXCR, TCRdb reprocessed the PCR reads. These V and J calls originate from TCRdb's pipeline instead of the authors' own analysis. Among fewer than 13,000 clones, roughly 28% were seen once, and the ten largest hold about 10%. This chain links TRBV5-1 with TRBJ2-2, with D perhaps TRBD1 (6 bases). This receptor was taken from a male donor with papillary thyroid cancer or a benign thyroid nodule (not recorded which). Some clones in this sample may be carry-over from other donors' samples. What was sequenced was tumor tissue. CDR3 DNA: TGCGCCAGCAGCTTGGGGACACAGGGTAACGCCGGGGAGCTGTTTTTT. It encodes CASSLGTQGNAGELFF.